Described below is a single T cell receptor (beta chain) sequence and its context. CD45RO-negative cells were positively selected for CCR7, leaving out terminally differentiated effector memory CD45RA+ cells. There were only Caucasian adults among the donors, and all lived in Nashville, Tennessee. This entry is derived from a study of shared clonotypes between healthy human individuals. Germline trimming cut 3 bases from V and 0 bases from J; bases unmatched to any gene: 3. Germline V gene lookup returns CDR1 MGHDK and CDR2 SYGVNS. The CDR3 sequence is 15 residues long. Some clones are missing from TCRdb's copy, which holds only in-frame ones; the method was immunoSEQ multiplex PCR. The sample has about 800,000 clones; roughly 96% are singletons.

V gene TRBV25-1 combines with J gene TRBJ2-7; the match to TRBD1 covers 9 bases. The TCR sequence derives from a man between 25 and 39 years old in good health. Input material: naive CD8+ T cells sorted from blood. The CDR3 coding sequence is TGTGCCAGCAGTGATTACAGGGGGCTCTCCTACGAGCAGTACTTC. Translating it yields CASSDYRGLSYEQYF.